A single sample is the source of the 3 T cell receptor beta chains below, sequenced in a study of T-cell memory formation after mild COVID-19. From the 5' RACE reads, TCRdb called clonotypes with MiXCR, one entry per CDR3 protein. The sample consists of 300,000 to 400,000 distinct CDR3 sequences, under 30% of them appearing once. Sequenced input: PBMCs or a T cell subset sorted from them (not recorded which). The receptors stem from an adult woman who had mild COVID-19 (a few samples of this study predate the infection). Cell type and time point are not known.

This clonotype was seen just once. This chain links TRBV29-1 with TRBJ2-1, with D maybe TRBD2 (6 bases). Trimming left V 6 bases short and J 4 bases short, with 22 bases between. This CDR3 has 16 amino acids. Germline V gene data show CDR1 as SQVTM and CDR2 as ANQGSEA. DNA of the CDR3: TGCAGCGTAGAGGGCGGGACGGGCGCGGGGTACAATGAGCAGTTCTTC. Translation: CSVEGGTGAGYNEQFF.

The V call is TRBV6-2 or TRBV6-3, the J call TRBJ1-1, with D possibly TRBD1 on 6 matching bases. This CDR3 has 12 amino acids. V dropped 6 bases and J dropped 11 bases, with 16 bases sitting between them. The germline V gene encodes CDR1 MNHEY and CDR2 SVGEGT. CDR3 loop: CASRETGIVAFF. CDR3 DNA: TGTGCCAGCAGAGAGACAGGCATCGTCGCTTTCTTT.

This clonotype turned up a few times. The chain links TRBV20-1 to TRBJ2-1; D might be TRBD2 (7 bases). Germline V CDR1 and CDR2: DFQATT, SNEGSKA (reference sequence). Trimming left V 1 base short and J 6 bases short, with 22 bases between. CDR3 length: 17 residues. CDR3 bases: TGCAGTGCTAGAGGCCGCCCCCGGGGGGCCACAACCAATGAGCAGTTCTTC. Translation: CSARGRPRGATTNEQFF.